The 27 T cell receptor beta chains below all came from one sample that was sequenced in a study of T cell changes during pregnancy in multiple sclerosis. Sequenced by immunoSEQ multiplex PCR; TCRdb stores in-frame clones only, minus some. Here the sample spans about 70,000 clones, roughly 92% being singletons. The sequences come from CD8+ T cells from peripheral blood mononuclear cells, collected in the third trimester of pregnancy. The origin of the receptors is a female donor in good health, enrolled as a control in a pregnancy study.

The chain carries TRBV27 and TRBJ2-1, with D maybe TRBD1 (6 bases). This CDR3 is built from 15 residues. CDR1 is MNHEY, CDR2 SMNVEV, per germline (reference sequence). V lost 3 bases and J lost 1, with 10 bases in between. This chain's CDR3 is CASSFGTPSYNEQFF. CDR3 nucleotides: TGTGCCAGCAGTTTCGGGACACCATCCTACAATGAGCAGTTCTTC.

The V gene is TRBV27, the J gene TRBJ1-1, with TRBD1 as a possible D gene (5 bases). This CDR3 has 14 amino acids. The germline gives CDR1 MNHEY, CDR2 SMNVEV (reference sequence). V lost 5 bases and J 4 bases, leaving 14 bases between the germline ends. The CDR3 DNA follows: TGTGCCAGCAGTCCCGGAGGGGAGGGCACTGAAGCTTTCTTT. Residues: CASSPGGEGTEAFF.

This clone has just one count. The rearrangement links TRBV11-3 to TRBJ1-1; no firm D call. Trimming removed 5 bases at V and 4 bases at J, with 11 bases between. The CDR3 runs 13 residues. CDR1 is SGHNT and CDR2 is YENEEA in the germline V gene. The CDR3 is CASSPSRGTEAFF. CDR3 DNA: TGTGCCAGCAGCCCTAGTCGGGGCACTGAAGCTTTCTTT.

The CDR3 DNA reads as TGTGCCAGCAGCTCATCGACTAGCGGGGGTTACAATGAGCAGTTCTTC. Its protein is CASSSSTSGGYNEQFF. The J gene is TRBJ2-1, the V gene TRBV7-9, with 12 bases that match TRBD2. Germline CDR1 SEHNR, CDR2 FQNEAQ (reference sequence). The CDR3 is 16 residues long. V lost 4 bases to trimming and J lost 4 bases; unmatched junction nucleotides: 5.

The chain links TRBV4-3 to TRBJ2-7, with a tentative D call TRBD1 (5 bases). With 0 bases removed from V and 7 bases from J, the gap between germline ends came to 10 bases. CDR3 length: 13 amino acids. Germline CDR1 LGHNA, CDR2 YSLEER. The CDR3 DNA reads TGCGCCAGCAGCCAAGATTGGGGCTCAGAGCAGTACTTC. Its translation: CASSQDWGSEQYF.

The chain recombines TRBV5-1 with TRBJ1-1; 9 nucleotides match TRBD1. The CDR3 has 15 residues. J was trimmed by 3 bases and V by 4 bases; bases with no gene match: 7. Germline V lookup: CDR1 SGHRS, CDR2 YFSETQ. This chain's CDR3 is CASSPKQGADTEAFF. The DNA for the CDR3 is TGCGCCAGCAGCCCGAAACAGGGGGCTGACACTGAAGCTTTCTTT.

Concerning this clone: One junction end disagrees with the germline gene, perhaps due to a read error. The chain combines TRBV5-8 with TRBJ2-1; D might be TRBD2 (5 bases). CDR3 length equals 16 residues. Germline CDR1 and CDR2: SGHTS and YDEGEE. CDR3 sequence (DNA): TGTGCCAGCAGCTTGTGGGTCGGACTCTCCGACAATGAGCAGTTCTTC. This encodes CASSLWVGLSDNEQFF.

V and J are TRBV7-9 and TRBJ1-1; D unresolved. There are 15 residues in the CDR3. CDR1 and CDR2 (germline): SEHNR, FQNEAQ (reference sequence). With 3 bases removed from V and 1 base from J, the gap between germline ends came to 12 bases. CDR3 in DNA: TGTGCCAGCAGCTTTGCTGTTGGGCCGAACACTGAAGCTTTCTTT. It specifies CASSFAVGPNTEAFF.

This chain connects TRBV2 to TRBJ2-7; 8 nucleotides align to TRBD2. J gave up 1 base and V 3 bases, and 5 bases lay outside the gene matches. CDR1 is SNHLY, CDR2 FYNNEI, per germline. This CDR3 has 15 amino acids. The CDR3 region has the DNA TGTGCCAGCAGTGAGGCAGCGGGGGAATCCTACGAGCAGTACTTC. Amino acid sequence: CASSEAAGESYEQYF.

The V and J genes are TRBV19 and TRBJ1-5; TRBD1 might be the D (5 bases). Trimming cost V 3 bases and J 2 bases, with 11 bases left between them. The CDR3 totals 15 residues. Per the germline V gene, CDR1 is LNHDA and CDR2 is SQIVND (reference sequence). The CDR3 reads CASSINWGGNQPQHF. The DNA of the CDR3 is TGTGCCAGTAGTATTAACTGGGGCGGCAATCAGCCCCAGCATTTT.

In its sample, this clone was seen once. The chain employs TRBV9 and TRBJ1-1; D is possibly TRBD1 (5 bases). The germline V gene has CDR1 SGDLS and CDR2 YYNGEE. The CDR3 has 15 amino acids. V lost 3 bases and J lost 0, with 12 bases in between. The CDR3 nucleotides read TGTGCCAGCAGCGGAGGGGAGGGAATGAACACTGAAGCTTTCTTT. It yields the protein CASSGGEGMNTEAFF.

This clone was picked up one time. This chain joins TRBV7-9 and TRBJ2-7, with 9 bases lining up with TRBD1. Trimming at V came to 4 bases and at J to 11 bases, leaving 15 bases not matched to a gene. Germline V gene sequence: CDR1 SEHNR, CDR2 FQNEAQ (reference sequence). The CDR3 has 15 residues. In DNA form, the CDR3 reads TGTGCCAGCAGCTCCTTAGACAGGGGGGACGGAAGAGAGTACTTC. Its translation: CASSSLDRGDGREYF.

The chain recombines TRBV7-7 with TRBJ2-7; no firm D call. CDR1 SSHAT and CDR2 FNYEAQ come from the germline V gene (reference sequence). The CDR3 is 14 residues long. Trimming cost V 1 base and J 1 base, with 8 bases left between them. The DNA of the CDR3 is TGTGCCAGCAGCTTAGGTCCAGATTCCTACGAGCAGTACTTC. It encodes CASSLGPDSYEQYF.

V usage is TRBV27 and J usage is TRBJ2-2; D is perhaps TRBD1 (6 bases). Per germline, CDR1 MNHEY and CDR2 SMNVEV (reference sequence). The CDR3 has 14 amino acids. V lost 8 bases and J lost 2, with 12 bases in between. CDR3 nucleotides: TGTGCCAGCGAGGATGGGACAAACACCGGGGAGCTGTTTTTT. Amino acids: CASEDGTNTGELFF.

V and J are TRBV4-1 and TRBJ2-2; D gene uncertain. Germline assignment: CDR1 MGHRA and CDR2 YSYEKL. Trimming left V 1 base short and J 8 bases short, with 11 bases between. CDR3 size: 14 residues. This chain's CDR3 is CASSQGHLRGELFF. The DNA of the CDR3 is TGCGCCAGCAGCCAAGGTCACTTGAGGGGGGAGCTGTTTTTT.

This clone was detected only once. The V and J genes are TRBV27 and TRBJ1-4, with D unresolved. This CDR3 spans 12 amino acids. Germline V gene data show CDR1 as MNHEY and CDR2 as SMNVEV (reference sequence). V was clipped by 5 bases and J by 5 bases, with 6 bases between them. CDR3 nucleotide sequence: TGTGCCAGCAGTCGCGTAAATGAAAAACTGTTTTTT. Translation: CASSRVNEKLFF. The whole variable domain, filled in from reference TRBV27 and TRBJ1-4, reads EAQVTQNPRYLITVTGKKLTVTCSQNMNHEYMSWYRQDPGLGLRQIYYSMNVEVTDKGDVPEGYKVSRKEKRNFPLILESPSPNQTSLYFCASSRVNEKLFFGSGTQLSVL.

The gene calls are TRBV27 and TRBJ1-4; tentatively, D is TRBD1 (6 bases). The CDR3 is 15 amino acids. V gave up 8 bases and J gave up 7 bases, with 20 bases separating them. CDR1 and CDR2 from the germline V gene are MNHEY and SMNVEV (reference sequence). The CDR3 DNA is TGTGCCAGCGGATTAGAAATGACAGGCGGTGAAAAACTGTTTTTT. Protein product: CASGLEMTGGEKLFF.

V usage is TRBV7-9 and J usage is TRBJ1-1; maybe TRBD1 (6 bases). The CDR3 has 13 residues. Germline V lookup: CDR1 SEHNR, CDR2 FQNEAQ (reference sequence). V shed 4 bases and J shed 8 bases, with 14 bases lying between them. The CDR3 coding sequence is TGTGCCAGCAGCTCCGCGTTACAGGGCGAAGCTTTCTTT. Translation: CASSSALQGEAFF. The full variable domain, in which reference TRBV7-9 and TRBJ1-1 provide the parts outside the CDR3, is DTGVSQNPRHKITKRGQNVTFRCDPISEHNRLYWYRQTLGQGPEFLTYFQNEAQLEKSRLLSDRFSAERPKGSFSTLEIQRTEQGDSAMYLCASSSALQGEAFFGQGTRLTVV.

V and J are TRBV9 and TRBJ2-3; the match to TRBD2 covers 8 bases. The CDR3 is made up of 17 amino acids. In germline, CDR1 is SGDLS, CDR2 YYNGEE. The V segment lost 4 bases and the J segment 2 bases; nucleotides outside the gene matches: 12. The CDR3 region has the DNA TGTGCCAGCAGCCCCCGTGGAGCGGGGGCCTCCACAGATACGCAGTATTTT. As protein: CASSPRGAGASTDTQYF.

The sample holds a few counts of this clone. J is TRBJ1-1 and V is TRBV9, with a weak D call TRBD1 (5 bases). CDR1 and CDR2 (germline): SGDLS, YYNGEE. The V and J ends lost 3 bases and 0 bases respectively, with 12 bases between them. This CDR3 spans 15 amino acids. CDR3 DNA: TGTGCCAGCAGCGCGGGGGACCGCCTGAACACTGAAGCTTTCTTT. Translated: CASSAGDRLNTEAFF.

The chain carries TRBV6-1 and TRBJ2-7; 9 positions match TRBD1. J lost 4 bases, V lost 7 bases, and 11 bases had no gene match. Per the germline V gene, CDR1 is MNHNS and CDR2 is SASEGT. This CDR3 spans 15 amino acids. The CDR3 DNA is TGTGCCAGCACTGGGGGAGGGACAGGGTGGTACGAGCAGTACTTC. Amino acids: CASTGGGTGWYEQYF.

This sequence joins TRBV9 and TRBJ1-5; the match to TRBD1 covers 7 bases. V shed 3 bases, J shed 2 bases, and the junction held 8 bases outside the gene matches. CDR3 length equals 16 residues. Germline loops: CDR1 SGDLS, CDR2 YYNGEE. The CDR3 DNA reads TGTGCCAGCAGCGCTAACGACAGGGAAGGCAATCAGCCCCAGCATTTT. It specifies CASSANDREGNQPQHF.

The chain carries TRBV7-2 and TRBJ1-1; possible D gene TRBD1, 6 bases. The CDR3 length is 13 residues. Per germline, CDR1 SGHTA and CDR2 FQGNSA. V was shortened by 2 bases and J by 8 bases, with 12 bases between the two germline ends. The CDR3 nucleotides are TGTGCCAGCAGCTTATCGGGGGGGCTGGAAGCTTTCTTT. Protein product: CASSLSGGLEAFF.

The rearrangement links TRBV27 to TRBJ1-1, with 9 bases fitting TRBD1. The ends lost 5 bases at V and 5 bases at J; junction bases unmatched: 6. The CDR3 length is 14 residues. In germline, CDR1 is MNHEY, CDR2 SMNVEV (reference sequence). CDR3 protein: CASSIDRGGTEAFF. CDR3 DNA sequence: TGTGCCAGCAGTATCGACAGGGGGGGAACTGAAGCTTTCTTT.

The rearrangement links TRBV14 to TRBJ1-6; D unresolved. V dropped 1 base and J dropped 9 bases, with 13 bases sitting between them. Germline V gives CDR1 SGHDN, CDR2 FVKESK. CDR3 size: 15 residues. CDR3 DNA sequence: TGTGCCAGCAGCCAAGGACGAGGGTCGGCTTCACCCCTCCACTTT. This gives the protein CASSQGRGSASPLHF.

V is TRBV19 and J is TRBJ1-1; D is undetermined. This CDR3 is built from 14 residues. The germline V and J ends were trimmed by 6 bases and 6 bases, with 17 bases remaining between them. Germline V lookup: CDR1 LNHDA, CDR2 SQIVND (reference sequence). The CDR3 loop reads CASSPSTVPPEAFF. CDR3 nucleotide sequence: TGTGCCAGTAGCCCTAGCACCGTCCCCCCTGAAGCTTTCTTT.

This chain joins TRBV27 and TRBJ1-5; no firm D call. The germline V gene encodes CDR1 MNHEY and CDR2 SMNVEV (reference sequence). The V gene lost 5 bases and the J gene lost 2 bases, with 7 bases spanning the gap. This CDR3 has 13 amino acids. The CDR3 protein is CASSMGRNQPQHF. The DNA of the CDR3 is TGTGCCAGCAGTATGGGCCGCAATCAGCCCCAGCATTTT.